These 14 T cell receptor beta chains share one sample of origin, sequenced in a study of CD8 T cells in ankylosing spondylitis. Broader study findings: What seemed typical of ankylosing spondylitis blood was a TCR beta motif built from about eight highly homologous variants.

TCRdb passed the 5' RACE reads through MiXCR, listing each CDR3 protein once. Here the sample spans some 840,000 distinct CDR3 sequences, about 12% being singletons. Antigens for these TCRs are unknown. Sample: blood, either unsorted or a sorted T cell fraction (not recorded which). The source is a male donor with ankylosing spondylitis.

The chain recombines TRBV7-3 with TRBJ2-1; 10 nucleotides agree with TRBD2. V was clipped by 5 bases and J by 8 bases; unmatched bases: 9. This CDR3 spans 15 amino acids. Germline CDR1 reads SGHTA; CDR2 reads FQGTGA. The chain's CDR3 is CASSPPGLASHEQFF. The CDR3, as DNA: TGTGCCAGCAGCCCGCCGGGACTAGCGTCCCATGAGCAGTTCTTC. Full variable domain (outside the CDR3, taken from reference TRBV7-3 and TRBJ2-1): GAGVSQTPSNKVTEKGKYVELRCDPISGHTALYWYRQSLGQGPEFLIYFQGTGAADDSGLPNDRFFAVRPEGSVSTLKIQRTERGDSAVYLCASSPPGLASHEQFFGPGTRLTVL.

This rearrangement joins TRBV20-1 to TRBJ1-4; D is perhaps TRBD1 (5 bases). V shed 6 bases and J shed 6 bases, with 23 bases lying between them. CDR3 size: 16 residues. CDR1 and CDR2 (germline): DFQATT, SNEGSKA (reference sequence). The CDR3: CSALHGGGRRHEKLFF. The CDR3, as DNA: TGCAGTGCCTTGCATGGGGGGGGACGAAGGCATGAAAAACTGTTTTTT.

This clonotype was observed at least ten times. The rearrangement links TRBV20-1 to TRBJ2-7; possible D gene TRBD2, 6 bases. This CDR3 has 12 amino acids. V was cut by 5 bases and J by 2 bases, with 10 bases left in between. Germline-derived CDR1 and CDR2 are DFQATT and SNEGSKA (reference sequence). CDR3: CSASGTPYEQYF. As DNA, the CDR3 is TGCAGTGCTTCCGGGACTCCCTACGAGCAGTACTTC.

The chain joins TRBV6-5 to TRBJ2-7; perhaps TRBD2 as D (6 bases). Trimming removed 0 bases from V and 0 bases from J, with 12 bases in between. The length of the CDR3 is 16 residues. Germline V gene lookup returns CDR1 MNHEY and CDR2 SVGAGI. The CDR3 is CASSYSGGRNSYEQYF. CDR3 DNA: TGTGCCAGCAGTTACTCTGGAGGGCGCAACTCCTACGAGCAGTACTTC.

This clonotype was detected only a few times. The rearrangement uses TRBV6-1 and TRBJ1-2; D is unclear. The CDR3 consists of 15 residues. Germline loops: CDR1 MNHNS, CDR2 SASEGT. V was cut by 4 bases and J by 3 bases, with 15 bases left in between. As DNA, the CDR3 is TGTGCCAGCAGTGTGGATCCCTGGGTGGACTATGGCTACACCTTC. Protein sequence: CASSVDPWVDYGYTF.

There are a few counts of this clonotype. The chain links TRBV5-1 to TRBJ2-3; TRBD2 matches 7 bases. The CDR3 is made up of 15 amino acids. Unmatched junction bases numbered 7, after V lost 4 bases and J lost 2 bases. Germline V gene sequence: CDR1 SGHRS, CDR2 YFSETQ. CDR3 sequence reads: CASSPRGEYTDTQYF. In DNA, the CDR3 is TGCGCCAGCAGCCCTCGGGGGGAATACACAGATACGCAGTATTTT. Filled out from reference TRBV5-1 and TRBJ2-3, the complete variable domain reads KAGVTQTPRYLIKTRGQQVTLSCSPISGHRSVSWYQQTPGQGLQFLFEYFSETQRNKGNFPGRFSGRQFSNSRSEMNVSTLELGDSALYLCASSPRGEYTDTQYFGPGTRLTVL.

The V call is TRBV5-1, the J call TRBJ2-2; 7 bases line up with TRBD1. From germline, CDR1 is SGHRS and CDR2 YFSETQ. Losses at the gene ends were 3 bases for V and 1 base for J; bases not matched to a gene: 0. This CDR3 has 14 amino acids. CDR3 coding DNA: TGCGCCAGCAGCTGGACAGGGAACACCGGGGAGCTGTTTTTT. Amino acids: CASSWTGNTGELFF.

V is TRBV7-2 and J is TRBJ2-5; D gene ambiguous. This CDR3 has 17 amino acids. The V gene lost 1 base and the J gene lost 2 bases, with 17 bases spanning the gap. Germline-derived CDR1 and CDR2 are SGHTA and FQGNSA. Here the CDR3 reads CASSLVAAGFRQETQYF. CDR3 DNA: TGTGCCAGCAGCTTAGTGGCGGCAGGTTTTCGTCAAGAGACCCAGTACTTC.

This clonotype has more than one count but fewer than ten. The rearrangement uses TRBV15 and TRBJ1-1, with D hard to call. Trimming took off 5 bases at V and 1 base at J, with 5 bases between the two ends. CDR1 LNHNV and CDR2 YYDKDF come from the germline V gene (reference sequence). This CDR3 contains 12 residues. The CDR3 sequence: CATSYANTEAFF. For the CDR3, the DNA is TGTGCCACCAGCTACGCGAACACTGAAGCTTTCTTT.

Only a few counts were recorded for this clonotype. The V and J genes are TRBV9 and TRBJ1-2; 7 positions agree with TRBD1. Germline assignment: CDR1 SGDLS and CDR2 YYNGEE. The CDR3 length is 15 residues. V lost 4 bases to trimming and J lost 5 bases; unmatched junction nucleotides: 11. CDR3 loop: CASSPQAGDSYGYTF. As DNA, the CDR3 is TGTGCCAGCAGCCCCCAGGCTGGGGACAGTTATGGCTACACCTTC.

The J gene is TRBJ2-7, the V gene TRBV6-2 or TRBV6-3; unclear D gene. V was cut by 5 bases and J by 3 bases, with 11 bases left in between. From germline, CDR1 is MNHEY and CDR2 SVGEGT. This CDR3 contains 13 residues. This CDR3 reads CASSTRILYEQYF. CDR3 in DNA: TGTGCCAGCAGTACACGCATCCTCTACGAGCAGTACTTC.

This clonotype was found many times. CDR3 nucleotide sequence: TGTGCCAGCAGCCCCCGGGAGAGCTCCTACAATGAGCAGTTCTTC. It translates to CASSPRESSYNEQFF. The chain uses TRBV7-2 and TRBJ2-1, with D tentatively TRBD2 (6 bases). CDR3 length equals 15 residues. Germline CDR1 reads SGHTA; CDR2 reads FQGNSA. V was trimmed by 5 bases and J by 0 bases, leaving 11 bases between them.

This clonotype was seen more than once but under ten times. The chain links TRBV5-6 to TRBJ2-1; 7 nucleotides match TRBD2. V shed 1 base, J shed 0 bases, and the junction held 7 bases outside the gene matches. The CDR3 is 17 amino acids. Germline V gene sequence: CDR1 SGHDT, CDR2 YYEEEE. CDR3 bases: TGTGCCAGCAGCTTGAGGCTAGCGGCCTTCTCCTACAATGAGCAGTTCTTC. It is translated as CASSLRLAAFSYNEQFF.

J is TRBJ1-4 and V is TRBV4-1; 11 bases agree with TRBD1. CDR1 and CDR2 (germline): MGHRA, YSYEKL. The CDR3 covers 15 residues. The V gene end was trimmed by 1 base and the J gene end by 8 bases; junction bases not matched to a gene: 3. The CDR3 DNA is TGCGCCAGCAGCCAAGCCGGGACAGGGGGGGAAAAACTGTTTTTT. The encoded protein is CASSQAGTGGEKLFF.